What follows are 29 T cell receptor beta chains derived from one specimen sequenced in a study of beta chain features in type 1 diabetes. Study results and caveats: Type 1 diabetes patients showed a moderate but significant shortening of TCRB CDR3s in all four CD4+ subsets.

No antigen has been assigned to these receptors. Of the isolated RNA, all was reverse transcribed, and so the sequenced material was expressed TCRB transcripts. The repertoire was sequenced with immunoSEQ multiplex PCR; TCRdb's copy has only in-frame clones and lacks some. The sample records 500,000 to 850,000 clones, more than 13% being singletons. Sample: naive CD4+ T cells from blood. These receptors came from a young man with type 1 diabetes.

The chain combines TRBV11-1 with TRBJ2-7; weak D call: TRBD1 (6 bases). This CDR3 has 13 amino acids. Per the germline V gene, CDR1 is SGHAT and CDR2 is FQDESV (reference sequence). Deletions cut 5 bases from V and 5 bases from J, with 13 bases between. The CDR3 DNA is TGTGCCAGCAGCCCCGGGACAAAGGACGAGCAGTACTTC. Protein product: CASSPGTKDEQYF.

In its sample, this clone was seen a few times. The rearrangement uses TRBV28 and TRBJ2-2; D ambiguous. CDR3 length equals 15 residues. Deletions cut 1 base from V and 6 bases from J, with 12 bases between. Per germline, CDR1 MDHEN and CDR2 SYDVKM. The CDR3 bases are TGTGCCAGCAGTTTATTTTATGGGAATCCCGGGGAGCTGTTTTTT. Translating it yields CASSLFYGNPGELFF.

This clone was seen a few times. The chain carries TRBV27 and TRBJ2-1, with 9 positions matching TRBD1. Unmatched junction bases numbered 1, after V lost 2 bases and J lost 2 bases. CDR1 and CDR2 (germline): MNHEY, SMNVEV (reference sequence). The length of the CDR3 is 15 residues. The CDR3 spells CASSLTGGTYNEQFF. CDR3 bases: TGTGCCAGCAGTTTAACAGGGGGCACCTACAATGAGCAGTTCTTC.

This clone showed up just a few times. This sequence joins TRBV7-9 and TRBJ2-7; 13 positions match TRBD2. J was trimmed by 0 bases and V by 8 bases; bases with no gene match: 4. The CDR3 loop spans 15 amino acids. CDR1 SEHNR and CDR2 FQNEAQ come from the germline V gene (reference sequence). CDR3 nucleotide sequence: TGTGCCAGCGCCCGACTAGCGGGGGGCTCCTACGAGCAGTACTTC. This translates into CASARLAGGSYEQYF.

This chain connects TRBV6-5 to TRBJ1-3; D is possibly TRBD1 (5 bases). This CDR3 spans 16 amino acids. Trimming cost V 0 bases and J 2 bases, with 11 bases left between them. Per germline, CDR1 MNHEY and CDR2 SVGAGI. CDR3 amino acids: CASSYSGGTAGNTIYF. The CDR3 DNA follows: TGTGCCAGCAGTTACTCTGGGGGGACGGCTGGAAACACCATATATTTT.

The genes are TRBV7-9 and TRBJ1-6; 9 positions agree with TRBD1. The V gene end was trimmed by 1 base and the J gene end by 5 bases; junction bases not matched to a gene: 6. The CDR3 has 17 residues. Germline V gene lookup returns CDR1 SEHNR and CDR2 FQNEAQ (reference sequence). The CDR3: CASSLVKGQGNNSPLHF. The CDR3 DNA sequence: TGTGCCAGCAGCTTAGTCAAGGGACAGGGAAATAATTCACCCCTCCACTTT.

A few counts support this clone. V gene TRBV4-1 combines with J gene TRBJ2-7; D might be TRBD2 (6 bases). The CDR3 loop spans 18 amino acids. Germline V CDR1 and CDR2: MGHRA, YSYEKL. Trimming shortened V by 4 bases and J by 4 bases, and 26 bases separated the two germline ends. DNA of the CDR3: TGCGCCAGCAGCCCCCAAACAGTCTCGGGACTTCTCCCTTACGAGCAGTACTTC. Its protein product is CASSPQTVSGLLPYEQYF.

The table lists this clone with a few counts. The chain combines TRBV15 with TRBJ1-3; D ambiguous. The germline V and J ends were trimmed by 5 bases and 0 bases, with 11 bases remaining between them. Germline V gives CDR1 LNHNV, CDR2 YYDKDF (reference sequence). The CDR3 totals 15 residues. CDR3 bases: TGTGCCACCAGCCGCCAAAGAATCTCTGGAAACACCATATATTTT. Translated, it gives CATSRQRISGNTIYF.

The CDR3: CASVTSGTYNEQFF. The CDR3, as DNA: TGTGCCAGCGTTACTAGCGGGACCTACAATGAGCAGTTCTTC. The chain couples TRBV2 to TRBJ2-1; 10 positions agree with TRBD2. The CDR3 contains 14 residues. Germline loops: CDR1 SNHLY, CDR2 FYNNEI. The ends lost 8 bases at V and 2 bases at J; junction bases unmatched: 3.

This clone occurred a few times. One end of the junction fails to match germline, which may point to a read error. The chain employs TRBV29-1 and TRBJ1-1; perhaps TRBD1 as D (5 bases). The germline gives CDR1 SQVTM, CDR2 ANQGSEA. The CDR3 runs to 8 residues. The CDR3 bases are TGCAGCGTCGGAGACAGAGTCTTT. This translates into CSVGDRVF.

This clone was seen a handful of times. The chain couples TRBV5-1 to TRBJ2-1, with D possibly being TRBD2 (5 bases). The CDR3 is made up of 20 amino acids. CDR1 is SGHRS and CDR2 is YFSETQ in the germline V gene. Trimming stripped 4 bases from V and 4 bases from J, with 30 bases between. In nucleotides, the CDR3 is TGCGCCAGCAGCCCCGGGGATCGGGCAGGTTGGTCCTCAGTGTACAATGAGCAGTTCTTC. This sequence encodes CASSPGDRAGWSSVYNEQFF.

This clone was counted a few times. The V call is TRBV10-1, the J call TRBJ2-7; D call uncertain. The CDR3 is made up of 11 amino acids. CDR1 is WNHNN, CDR2 SYGVQD, per germline (reference sequence). Trimming cost V 8 bases and J 0 bases, with 5 bases left between them. For the CDR3, the DNA is TGCGCCAGCGGATCCTCCTACGAGCAGTACTTC. It yields the protein CASGSSYEQYF.

The chain is built from TRBV4-1 and TRBJ1-2, with D perhaps TRBD1 (5 bases). The CDR3 sequence is 15 residues long. Germline V gives CDR1 MGHRA, CDR2 YSYEKL. Deletions cut 4 bases from V and 2 bases from J, with 14 bases between. The CDR3: CASSREGTPNYGYTF. Written as DNA, the CDR3 is TGCGCCAGCAGCCGGGAAGGGACGCCGAACTATGGCTACACCTTC.

The chain employs TRBV30 and TRBJ1-2, with D unclear. The germline V gene has CDR1 GTSNPN and CDR2 SVGIG (reference sequence). With 0 bases removed from V and 2 bases from J, the gap between germline ends came to 7 bases. The CDR3 covers 13 residues. DNA for the CDR3: TGTGCCTGGAGTGTACAGCGGAACTATGGCTACACCTTC. Amino acid sequence: CAWSVQRNYGYTF.

This sequence joins TRBV30 and TRBJ2-3, with TRBD1 as a possible D gene (7 bases). This CDR3 has 13 residues. Germline CDR1 is GTSNPN and CDR2 is SVGIG (reference sequence). The V and J ends lost 2 bases and 6 bases respectively, with 12 bases between them. The DNA of the CDR3 is TGTGCCTGGAGTCAGGGGGGTCCTGATACGCAGTATTTT. The encoded protein is CAWSQGGPDTQYF.

The chain combines TRBV10-3 with TRBJ2-7, with unresolved D. Looked up from germline, CDR1 is ENHRY and CDR2 is SYGVKD. Deletions cut 3 bases from V and 2 bases from J, with 11 bases between. The CDR3 runs to 14 residues. CDR3 sequence reads: CAISESVTPYEQYF. DNA of the CDR3: TGTGCCATCAGTGAAAGTGTAACCCCCTACGAGCAGTACTTC.

The CDR3 DNA sequence: TGTGCCAGCAGTCCCGGGACACCGACCTACAATGAGCAGTTCTTC. This translates into CASSPGTPTYNEQFF. The rearrangement uses TRBV28 and TRBJ2-1; TRBD1 might be the D (6 bases). Germline V gives CDR1 MDHEN, CDR2 SYDVKM. This CDR3 is built from 15 residues. Trimming took 5 bases from V and 2 from J, leaving 13 bases between them.

Only a few counts were recorded for this clone. The chain couples TRBV29-1 to TRBJ2-1, with a weak D call TRBD2 (6 bases). Germline CDR1 SQVTM, CDR2 ANQGSEA. With 2 bases removed from V and 2 bases from J, the gap between germline ends came to 19 bases. The length of the CDR3 is 17 residues. CDR3 DNA sequence: TGCAGCGTTGAAAAGTCCCTCGCGCGGGGCCCCTACAATGAGCAGTTCTTC. This codes for CSVEKSLARGPYNEQFF.

The chain employs TRBV28 and TRBJ1-2; 7 nucleotides align to TRBD1. Losses at the gene ends were 5 bases for V and 5 bases for J; bases not matched to a gene: 5. CDR1 and CDR2 from the germline V gene are MDHEN and SYDVKM. This CDR3 spans 13 amino acids. CDR3 in DNA: TGTGCCAGCAGTCCGTCGACAGGGTATGGCTACACCTTC. Its translation is CASSPSTGYGYTF.

This clone appeared a few times. The chain carries TRBV5-5 and TRBJ1-2; perhaps TRBD1 as D (6 bases). V lost 1 base and J 3 bases, leaving 19 bases between the germline ends. The CDR3 has 17 residues. The V gene's germline CDR1 is SGHKS and CDR2 YYEKEE (reference sequence). The CDR3 region has the DNA TGTGCCAGCAGCTTGCTCGTGGGGGACATTGTATACTATGGCTACACCTTC. Its protein is CASSLLVGDIVYYGYTF.

This clone was recorded a few times. The chain is built from TRBV19 and TRBJ2-2; 7 bases fit TRBD1. This CDR3 comprises 13 residues. CDR1 is LNHDA, CDR2 SQIVND, per germline (reference sequence). The ends lost 9 bases at V and 7 bases at J; junction bases unmatched: 8. DNA of the CDR3: TGTGCCAGCAGACAGGGTAATTTCGGGGAGCTGTTTTTT. As protein: CASRQGNFGELFF.

This clone has just one count. This rearrangement joins TRBV30 to TRBJ2-7; no clear D gene. From germline, CDR1 is GTSNPN and CDR2 SVGIG (reference sequence). The CDR3 is made up of 13 amino acids. Trimming removed 1 base from V and 9 bases from J, with 16 bases in between. The CDR3 sequence: CAWSGRRGRAQYF. The CDR3 DNA reads as TGTGCCTGGAGTGGGCGAAGAGGCCGAGCGCAGTACTTC.

This clone has a handful of counts. The chain recombines TRBV5-1 with TRBJ2-3; no clear D. The V end was cut by 1 base, the J end by 4 bases, with 7 bases between. Germline assignment: CDR1 SGHRS and CDR2 YFSETQ. This CDR3 is 13 amino acids long. CDR3 in amino acids: CASSLIRADTQYF. The CDR3 nucleotides read TGCGCCAGCAGCTTGATTAGGGCAGATACGCAGTATTTT.

This clone has more than one count but fewer than ten. Other DNA sequences in this specimen translate into the identical CDR3. The chain uses TRBV29-1 and TRBJ2-7, with TRBD1 matching over 8 bases. The CDR3 runs 12 residues. Germline CDR1 and CDR2: SQVTM and ANQGSEA. With V trimmed by 4 bases and J by 4 bases, 3 bases remained unmatched. DNA for the CDR3: TGCAGCGTTGGACAGGGGTCGTACGAGCAGTACTTC. It translates to CSVGQGSYEQYF.

This clone was seen only a few times. This chain joins TRBV5-1 and TRBJ2-5; D might be TRBD1 (6 bases). Deletions cut 4 bases from V and 3 bases from J, with 13 bases between. The CDR3 length is 14 residues. Germline CDR1 is SGHRS and CDR2 is YFSETQ. This CDR3 is CASSRGQKEETQYF. CDR3 sequence (DNA): TGCGCCAGCAGCAGAGGACAGAAAGAAGAGACCCAGTACTTC.

This clone was picked up a small number of times. J is TRBJ1-6 and V is TRBV11-2; possible D gene TRBD1, 5 bases. V was pared by 3 bases and J by 10 bases, with 13 bases between. CDR1 and CDR2 (germline): SGHAT, FQNNGV. The CDR3 consists of 14 residues. CDR3 nucleotide sequence: TGTGCCAGCAGCTTCTTAGACAGCGAATCACCCCTCCACTTT. Protein: CASSFLDSESPLHF.

The chain uses TRBV5-1 and TRBJ1-1; D gene uncertain. Germline V gene lookup returns CDR1 SGHRS and CDR2 YFSETQ. The CDR3 has 13 residues. V was pared by 7 bases and J by 0 bases, with 10 bases between. The CDR3 coding sequence is TGCGCCAGCGGTGGAGGGATGAACACTGAAGCTTTCTTT. This translates into CASGGGMNTEAFF.

This clone occurred a few times. V is TRBV4-3 and J is TRBJ1-4, with 8 bases fitting TRBD1. J was trimmed by 8 bases and V by 1 base; bases with no gene match: 12. Germline V gives CDR1 LGHNA, CDR2 YSLEER. This CDR3 contains 17 residues. The CDR3: CASSQGSTGAWSEKLFF. CDR3 nucleotides: TGCGCCAGCAGCCAAGGATCGACAGGGGCCTGGAGCGAAAAACTGTTTTTT.

This clone was detected only a few times. The chain combines TRBV6-6 with TRBJ1-2, with D unclear. This CDR3 is built from 10 residues. V was cut by 8 bases and J by 8 bases, with 9 bases left in between. The V gene's germline CDR1 is MNHNY and CDR2 SVGAGI (reference sequence). CDR3 in amino acids: CASSSGGYTF. The CDR3 bases are TGTGCCAGCTCATCGGGAGGCTACACCTTC.